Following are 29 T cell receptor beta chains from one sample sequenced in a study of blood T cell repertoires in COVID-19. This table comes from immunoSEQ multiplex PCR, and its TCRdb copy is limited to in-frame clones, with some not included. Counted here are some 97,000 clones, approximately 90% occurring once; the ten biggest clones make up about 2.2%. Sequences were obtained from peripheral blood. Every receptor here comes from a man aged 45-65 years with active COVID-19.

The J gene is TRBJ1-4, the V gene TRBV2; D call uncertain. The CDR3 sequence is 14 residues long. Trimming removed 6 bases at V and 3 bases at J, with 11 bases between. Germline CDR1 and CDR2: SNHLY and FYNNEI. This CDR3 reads CASSANQPNEKLFF. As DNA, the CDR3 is TGTGCCAGCAGCGCTAACCAACCTAATGAAAAACTGTTTTTT.

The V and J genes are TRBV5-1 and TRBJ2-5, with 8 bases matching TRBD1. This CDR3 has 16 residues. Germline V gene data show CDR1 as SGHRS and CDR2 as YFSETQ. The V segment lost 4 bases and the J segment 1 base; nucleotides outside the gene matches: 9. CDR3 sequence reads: CASSATGALSQETQYF. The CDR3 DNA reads TGCGCCAGCAGCGCGACAGGGGCCCTCTCCCAAGAGACCCAGTACTTC.

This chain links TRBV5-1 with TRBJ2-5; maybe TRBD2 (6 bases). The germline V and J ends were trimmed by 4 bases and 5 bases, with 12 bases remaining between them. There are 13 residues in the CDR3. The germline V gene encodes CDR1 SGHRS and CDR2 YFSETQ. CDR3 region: CASSAYAGETQYF. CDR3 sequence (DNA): TGCGCCAGCAGCGCTTACGCGGGGGAGACCCAGTACTTC. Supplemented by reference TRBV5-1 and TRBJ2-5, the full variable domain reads KAGVTQTPRYLIKTRGQQVTLSCSPISGHRSVSWYQQTPGQGLQFLFEYFSETQRNKGNFPGRFSGRQFSNSRSEMNVSTLELGDSALYLCASSAYAGETQYFGPGTRLLVL.

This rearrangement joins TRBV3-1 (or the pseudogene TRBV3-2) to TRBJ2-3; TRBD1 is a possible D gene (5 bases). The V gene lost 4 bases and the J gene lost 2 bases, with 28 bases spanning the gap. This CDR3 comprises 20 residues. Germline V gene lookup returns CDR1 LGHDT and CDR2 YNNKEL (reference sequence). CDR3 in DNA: TGTGCCAGCAGCCCCCTCCCCGGTCAGGCGCATCAGGGATTCACAGATACGCAGTATTTT. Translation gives CASSPLPGQAHQGFTDTQYF.

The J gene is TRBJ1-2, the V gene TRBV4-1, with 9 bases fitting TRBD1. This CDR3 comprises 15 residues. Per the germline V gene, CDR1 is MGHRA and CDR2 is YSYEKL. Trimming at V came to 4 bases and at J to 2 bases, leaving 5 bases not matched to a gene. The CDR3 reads CASSLTGGGNYGYTF. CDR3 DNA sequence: TGCGCCAGCAGCCTGACAGGGGGGGGCAACTATGGCTACACCTTC.

CDR3 DNA: TGTGCCAGCAGCTTGGCCGGGACTAGCGGGGGCGCCTCCTACAATGAGCAGTTCTTC. Encoded protein: CASSLAGTSGGASYNEQFF. The chain employs TRBV5-8 and TRBJ2-1, with TRBD2 matching over 14 bases. The V segment lost 0 bases and the J segment 0 bases; nucleotides outside the gene matches: 5. Germline CDR1 and CDR2: SGHTS and YDEGEE. This CDR3 spans 19 amino acids.

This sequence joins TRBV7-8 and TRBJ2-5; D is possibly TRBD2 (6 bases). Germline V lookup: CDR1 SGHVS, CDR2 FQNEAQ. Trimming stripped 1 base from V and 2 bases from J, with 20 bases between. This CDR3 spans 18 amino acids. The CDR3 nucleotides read TGTGCCAGCAGCTTAGTTGTAGGTAGCGGACGAAATCAAGAGACCCAGTACTTC. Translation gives CASSLVVGSGRNQETQYF.

CDR3 loop: CASSLDQGSTEAFF. CDR3 DNA: TGTGCCAGCAGCTTAGACCAGGGTTCGACTGAAGCTTTCTTT. The chain uses TRBV11-3 and TRBJ1-1; a weak D match, TRBD1 (5 bases). With 0 bases removed from V and 5 bases from J, the gap between germline ends came to 10 bases. Germline lookup yields CDR1 SGHNT and CDR2 YENEEA. CDR3 length: 14 amino acids. Supplemented by reference TRBV11-3 and TRBJ1-1, the full variable domain reads EAGVVQSPRYKIIEKKQPVAFWCNPISGHNTLYWYLQNLGQGPELLIRYENEEAVDDSQLPKDRFSAERLKGVDSTLKIQPAELGDSAVYLCASSLDQGSTEAFFGQGTRLTVV.

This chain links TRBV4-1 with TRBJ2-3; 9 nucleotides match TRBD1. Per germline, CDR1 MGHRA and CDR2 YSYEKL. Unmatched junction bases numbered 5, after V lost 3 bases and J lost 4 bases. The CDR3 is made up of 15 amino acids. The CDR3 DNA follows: TGCGCCAGCAGCCAGACCCGGGACAGGGCAGATACGCAGTATTTT. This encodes CASSQTRDRADTQYF.

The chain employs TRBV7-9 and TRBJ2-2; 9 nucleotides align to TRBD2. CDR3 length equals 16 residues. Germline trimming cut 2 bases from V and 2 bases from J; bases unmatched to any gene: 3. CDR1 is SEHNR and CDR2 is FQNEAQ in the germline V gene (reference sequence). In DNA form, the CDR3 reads TGTGCCAGCAGCTTACGGACTAGCGAAAACACCGGGGAGCTGTTTTTT. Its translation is CASSLRTSENTGELFF.

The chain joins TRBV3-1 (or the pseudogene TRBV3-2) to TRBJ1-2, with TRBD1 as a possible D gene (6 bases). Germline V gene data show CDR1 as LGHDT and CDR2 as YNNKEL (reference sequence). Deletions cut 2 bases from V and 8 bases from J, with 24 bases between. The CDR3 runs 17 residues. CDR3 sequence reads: CASSQRGLQGPGRGYTF. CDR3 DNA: TGTGCCAGCAGCCAAAGGGGATTACAGGGCCCGGGGAGAGGCTACACCTTC.

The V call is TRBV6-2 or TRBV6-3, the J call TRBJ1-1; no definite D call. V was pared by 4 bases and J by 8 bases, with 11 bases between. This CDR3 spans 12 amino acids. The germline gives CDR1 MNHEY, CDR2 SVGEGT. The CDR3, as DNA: TGTGCCAGCAGTTCCGTCGGGAGGGAAGCTTTCTTT. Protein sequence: CASSSVGREAFF.

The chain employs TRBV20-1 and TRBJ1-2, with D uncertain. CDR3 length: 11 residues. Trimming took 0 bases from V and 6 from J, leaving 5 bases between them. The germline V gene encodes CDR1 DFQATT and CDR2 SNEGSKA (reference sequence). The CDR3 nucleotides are TGCAGTGCTAGAGATCCGGATGGCTACACCTTC. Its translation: CSARDPDGYTF.

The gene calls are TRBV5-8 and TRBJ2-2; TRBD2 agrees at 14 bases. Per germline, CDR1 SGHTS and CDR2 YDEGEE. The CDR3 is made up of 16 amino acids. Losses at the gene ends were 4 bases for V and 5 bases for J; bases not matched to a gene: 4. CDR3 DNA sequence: TGTGCCAGCAGCCTGGGACTAGCGGGGGTTACCGGGGAGCTGTTTTTT. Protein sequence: CASSLGLAGVTGELFF.

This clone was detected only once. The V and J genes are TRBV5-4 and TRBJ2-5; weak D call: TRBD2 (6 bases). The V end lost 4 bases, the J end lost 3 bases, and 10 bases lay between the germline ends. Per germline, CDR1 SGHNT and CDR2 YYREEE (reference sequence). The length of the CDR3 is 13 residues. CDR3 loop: CASSGTSEETQYF. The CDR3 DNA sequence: TGTGCCAGCAGCGGGACTTCCGAAGAGACCCAGTACTTC.

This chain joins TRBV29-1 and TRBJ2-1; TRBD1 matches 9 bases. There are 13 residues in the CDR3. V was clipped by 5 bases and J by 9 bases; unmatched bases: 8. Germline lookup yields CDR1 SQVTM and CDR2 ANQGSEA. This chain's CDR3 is CSVSTGGRGEQFF. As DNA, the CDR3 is TGCAGCGTTTCGACAGGGGGAAGGGGTGAGCAGTTCTTC.

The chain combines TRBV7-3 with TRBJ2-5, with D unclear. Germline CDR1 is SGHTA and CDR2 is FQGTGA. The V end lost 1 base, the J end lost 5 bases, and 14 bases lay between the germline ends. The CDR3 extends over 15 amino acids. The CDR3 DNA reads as TGTGCCAGCAGCTTAAACGGCGGAGTTGAGGAGACCCAGTACTTC. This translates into CASSLNGGVEETQYF.

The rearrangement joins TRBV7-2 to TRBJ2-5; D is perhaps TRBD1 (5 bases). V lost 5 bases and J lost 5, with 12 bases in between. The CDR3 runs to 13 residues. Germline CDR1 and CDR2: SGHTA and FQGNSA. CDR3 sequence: CASSNGKGETQYF. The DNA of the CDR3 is TGTGCCAGCAGCAACGGCAAGGGGGAGACCCAGTACTTC.

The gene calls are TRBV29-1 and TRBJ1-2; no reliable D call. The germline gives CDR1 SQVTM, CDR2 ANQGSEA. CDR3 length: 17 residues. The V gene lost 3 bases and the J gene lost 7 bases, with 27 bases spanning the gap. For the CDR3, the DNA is TGCAGCGTTGAGGCTAGGAGTGGGTACGGGGTGGGAAGTGGCTACACCTTC. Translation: CSVEARSGYGVGSGYTF.

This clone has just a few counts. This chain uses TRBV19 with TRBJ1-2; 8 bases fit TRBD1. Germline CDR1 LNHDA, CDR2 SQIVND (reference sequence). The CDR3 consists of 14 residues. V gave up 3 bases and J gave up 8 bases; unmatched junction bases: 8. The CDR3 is CASSMGRGRVGYTF. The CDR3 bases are TGTGCCAGTAGTATGGGCAGGGGGCGCGTAGGCTACACCTTC.

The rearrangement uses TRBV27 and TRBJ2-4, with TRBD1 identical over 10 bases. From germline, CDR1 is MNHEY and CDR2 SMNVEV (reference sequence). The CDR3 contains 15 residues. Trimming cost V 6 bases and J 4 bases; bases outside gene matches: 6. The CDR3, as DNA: TGTGCCAGCAGCCCCGGGACAGGGGTTAAAAACATTCAGTACTTC. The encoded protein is CASSPGTGVKNIQYF.

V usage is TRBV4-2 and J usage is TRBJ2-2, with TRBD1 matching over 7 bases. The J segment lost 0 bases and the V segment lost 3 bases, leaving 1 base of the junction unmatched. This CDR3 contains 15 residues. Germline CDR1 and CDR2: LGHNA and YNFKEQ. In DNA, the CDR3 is TGTGCCAGCAGCCACACAGGGGCGAACACCGGGGAGCTGTTTTTT. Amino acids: CASSHTGANTGELFF.

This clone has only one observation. In nucleotides, the CDR3 is TGTGCCAGAATCCCCCCTGGAACGCTCGGGGAGGGGTTGGGAAACACCATATATTTT. Encoded protein: CARIPPGTLGEGLGNTIYF. The chain has TRBV5-3 and TRBJ1-3; possibly TRBD1 for D (5 bases). TRBV5-3 is an ORF; its function is uncertain. CDR3 length: 19 amino acids. The ends were cut back, 6 bases at V and 4 bases at J, with 29 bases in the middle.

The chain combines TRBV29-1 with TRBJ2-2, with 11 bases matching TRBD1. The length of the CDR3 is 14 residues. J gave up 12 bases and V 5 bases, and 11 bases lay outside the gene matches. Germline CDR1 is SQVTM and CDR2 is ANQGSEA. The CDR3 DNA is TGCAGCGTTCTTGAAGGGACAGGGGGTAGCCAGCTGTTTTTT. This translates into CSVLEGTGGSQLFF.

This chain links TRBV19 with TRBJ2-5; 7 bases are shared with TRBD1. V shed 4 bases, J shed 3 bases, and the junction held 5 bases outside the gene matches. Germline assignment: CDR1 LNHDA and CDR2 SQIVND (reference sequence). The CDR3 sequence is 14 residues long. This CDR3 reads CASSRQGWKETQYF. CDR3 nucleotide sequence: TGTGCCAGTAGTAGACAGGGTTGGAAAGAGACCCAGTACTTC.

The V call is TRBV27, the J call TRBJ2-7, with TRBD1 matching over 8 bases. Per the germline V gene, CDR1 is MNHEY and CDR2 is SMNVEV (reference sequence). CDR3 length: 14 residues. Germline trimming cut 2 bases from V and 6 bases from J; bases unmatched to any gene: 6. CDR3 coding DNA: TGTGCCAGCAGTTTAACCGCAGGGGGCCGCGAGCAGTACGTC. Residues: CASSLTAGGREQYV.

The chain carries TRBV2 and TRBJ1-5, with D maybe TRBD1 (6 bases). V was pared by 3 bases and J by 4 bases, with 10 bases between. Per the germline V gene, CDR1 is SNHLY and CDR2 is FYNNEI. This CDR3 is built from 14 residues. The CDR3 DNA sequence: TGTGCCAGCAGTGAGGACAGAGTAAATCAGCCCCAGCATTTT. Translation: CASSEDRVNQPQHF.

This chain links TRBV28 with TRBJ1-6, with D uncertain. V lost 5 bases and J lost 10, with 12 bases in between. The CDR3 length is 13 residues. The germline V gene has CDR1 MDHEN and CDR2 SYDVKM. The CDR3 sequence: CASSPRGRSPLHF. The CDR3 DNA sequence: TGTGCCAGCAGTCCCCGGGGAAGATCACCCCTCCACTTT.

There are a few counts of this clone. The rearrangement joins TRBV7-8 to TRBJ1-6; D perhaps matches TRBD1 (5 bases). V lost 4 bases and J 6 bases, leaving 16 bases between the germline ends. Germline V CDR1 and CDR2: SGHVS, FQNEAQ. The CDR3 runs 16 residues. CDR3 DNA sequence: TGTGCCAGCAGCTCGGTCCGTGACAGAACTAATTCACCCCTCCACTTT. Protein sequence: CASSSVRDRTNSPLHF.